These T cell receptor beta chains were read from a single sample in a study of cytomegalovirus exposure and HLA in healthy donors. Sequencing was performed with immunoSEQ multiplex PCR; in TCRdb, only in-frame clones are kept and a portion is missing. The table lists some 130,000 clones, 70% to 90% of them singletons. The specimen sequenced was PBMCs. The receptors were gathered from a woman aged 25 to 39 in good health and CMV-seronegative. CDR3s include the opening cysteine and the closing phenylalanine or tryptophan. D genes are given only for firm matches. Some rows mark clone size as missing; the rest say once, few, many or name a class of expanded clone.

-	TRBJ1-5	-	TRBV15	CATSRDGRQNQPQHF	TGTGCCACCAGCAGAGATGGGAGGCAGAATCAGCCCCAGCATTTT
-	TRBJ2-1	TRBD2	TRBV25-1	CASVGLAGGFYNEQFF	TGTGCCAGCGTGGGACTAGCGGGGGGTTTTTACAATGAGCAGTTCTTC
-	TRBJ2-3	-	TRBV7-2	CASSLAANEATQYF	TGTGCCAGCAGCTTAGCGGCCAACGAGGCTACGCAGTATTTT
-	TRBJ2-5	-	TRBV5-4	CASSLGQRPQETQYF	TGTGCCAGCAGCTTAGGACAGAGACCACAAGAGACCCAGTACTTC
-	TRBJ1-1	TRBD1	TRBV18	CASSETQGAGNTEAFF	TGTGCCAGCTCAGAAACCCAGGGGGCAGGGAACACTGAAGCTTTCTTT
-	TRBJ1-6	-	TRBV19	CASSIGDRWNSPLHF	TGTGCCAGTAGTATAGGTGACAGGTGGAATTCACCCCTCCACTTT
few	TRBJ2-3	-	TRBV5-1	CASSSGASDTQYF	TGCGCCAGCAGCTCCGGAGCATCAGATACGCAGTATTTT
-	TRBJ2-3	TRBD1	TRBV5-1	CASSSGTGYTDTQYF	TGCGCCAGCAGCTCCGGGACAGGGTACACAGATACGCAGTATTTT
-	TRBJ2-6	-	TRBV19	CASRRELASGANVLTF	TGTGCCAGTAGGAGGGAACTGGCCTCTGGGGCCAACGTCCTGACTTTC
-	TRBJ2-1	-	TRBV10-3	CAISESRDTNEQFF	TGTGCCATCAGTGAGTCGAGGGACACCAATGAGCAGTTCTTC
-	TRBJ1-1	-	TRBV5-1	CASSSAHRNTEAFF	TGCGCCAGCAGCTCGGCTCACAGGAACACTGAAGCTTTCTTT
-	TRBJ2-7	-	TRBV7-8	CASSLVLGALSYEQYF	TGTGCCAGCAGCTTAGTTCTGGGGGCCCTTTCTTACGAGCAGTACTTC
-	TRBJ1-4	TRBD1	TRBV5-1	CASSRPGQGTATNEKLFF	TGCGCCAGCTCCCGCCCGGGACAGGGAACGGCAACTAATGAAAAACTGTTTTTT
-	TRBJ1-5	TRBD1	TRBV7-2	CASSLDRGGNQPQHF	TGTGCCAGCAGCTTAGACAGGGGAGGCAATCAGCCCCAGCATTTT
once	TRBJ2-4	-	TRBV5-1	CASSLGSPSLAKNIQYF	TGCGCCAGCAGCTTGGGATCGCCCTCACTAGCCAAAAACATTCAGTACTTC
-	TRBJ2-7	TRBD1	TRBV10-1	CASRVRVRDSSYEQYF	TGCGCCAGCAGGGTGCGTGTCCGGGACAGCTCCTACGAGCAGTACTTC
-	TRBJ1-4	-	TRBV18	CASSPSSNEKLFF	TGTGCCAGCTCACCGTCTTCGAATGAAAAACTGTTTTTT
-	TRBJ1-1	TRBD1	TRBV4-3	CASSQDRGRGTEAFF	TGCGCCAGCAGCCAAGACAGGGGGCGCGGCACTGAAGCTTTCTTT
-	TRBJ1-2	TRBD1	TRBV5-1	CASSLAGTGYGYTF	TGCGCCAGCAGCTTGGCCGGGACAGGTTATGGCTACACCTTC
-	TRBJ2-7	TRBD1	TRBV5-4	CASSLGRGLSYEQYF	TGTGCCAGCAGCTTGGGCAGGGGGCTGTCCTACGAGCAGTACTTC
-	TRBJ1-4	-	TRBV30	CAWSSRAGEKLFF	TGTGCCTGGAGTTCCAGGGCAGGTGAAAAACTGTTTTTT
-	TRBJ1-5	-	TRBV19	CASSMRQGSNQPQHF	TGTGCCAGTAGTATGCGGCAGGGCAGCAATCAGCCCCAGCATTTT
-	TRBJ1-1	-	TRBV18	CASSPRQANTEAFF	TGTGCCAGCTCACCGCGTCAGGCGAACACTGAAGCTTTCTTT
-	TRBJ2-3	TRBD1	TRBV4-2	CASSQDQRDRGTDTQYF	TGTGCCAGCAGCCAAGATCAGAGGGACAGGGGCACAGATACGCAGTATTTT
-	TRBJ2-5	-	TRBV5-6	CASSREETQYF	TGTGCCAGCAGCCGAGAAGAGACCCAGTACTTC
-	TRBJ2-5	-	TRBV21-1	CASSKAGGPETQYF	TGTGCCAGCAGCAAAGCGGGGGGGCCAGAGACCCAGTACTTC
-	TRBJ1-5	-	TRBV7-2	CASSLGGYGQGSNQPQHF	TGTGCCAGCAGTTTAGGGGGTTACGGGCAGGGAAGCAATCAGCCCCAGCATTTT
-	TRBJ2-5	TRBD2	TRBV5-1	CASSLRTSDETQYF	TGCGCCAGCAGCCTCCGGACTAGCGACGAGACCCAGTACTTC
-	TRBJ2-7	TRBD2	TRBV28	CASRATHGGFYEQYF	TGTGCCAGCAGGGCGACCCACGGGGGGTTCTACGAGCAGTACTTC
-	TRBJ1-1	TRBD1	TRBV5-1	CASSKLGQGSAEAFF	TGCGCCAGCAGCAAACTCGGACAGGGATCGGCTGAAGCTTTCTTT